This T cell receptor beta chain was identified in a study of blood T cells in healthy people across ages. With 0 bases removed from V and 5 bases from J, the gap between germline ends came to 8 bases. Germline V gene data show CDR1 as LGHDT and CDR2 as YNNKEL (reference sequence). This CDR3 contains 14 residues. Then a second PCR, running roughly 7 to 11 cycles, was carried out with a sample-barcoded 5' primer and a J-beta primer mix. MiXCR was run by TCRdb on the 5' RACE reads, yielding one entry per CDR3 protein. This sample has some 1.1 million distinct CDR3 sequences, with roughly two fifths found just once.

The rearrangement uses TRBV3-1 and TRBJ2-1; D perhaps matches TRBD2 (5 bases). This clonotype was sampled from a man aged 18 to 30 in good health. Specimen: blood. CDR3 coding DNA: TGTGCCAGCAGCCAAGATTCGGGGAACAATGAGCAGTTCTTC. Protein sequence: CASSQDSGNNEQFF.